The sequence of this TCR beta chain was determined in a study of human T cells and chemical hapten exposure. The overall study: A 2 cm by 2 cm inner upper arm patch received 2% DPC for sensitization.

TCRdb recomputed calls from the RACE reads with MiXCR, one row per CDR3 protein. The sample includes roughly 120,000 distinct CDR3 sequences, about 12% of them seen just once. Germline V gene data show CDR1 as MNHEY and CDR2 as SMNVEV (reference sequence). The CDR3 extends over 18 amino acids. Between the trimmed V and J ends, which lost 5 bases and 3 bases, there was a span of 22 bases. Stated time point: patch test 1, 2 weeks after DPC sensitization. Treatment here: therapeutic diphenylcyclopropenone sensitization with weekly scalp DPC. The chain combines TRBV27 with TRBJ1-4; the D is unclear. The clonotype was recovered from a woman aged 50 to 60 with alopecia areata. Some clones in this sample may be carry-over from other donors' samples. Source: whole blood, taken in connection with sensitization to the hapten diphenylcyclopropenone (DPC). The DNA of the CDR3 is TGTGCCAGCAGTAACCGACAACTAGGACCGGCAGCTAATGAAAAACTGTTTTTT. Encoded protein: CASSNRQLGPAANEKLFF.